This T cell receptor beta chain was found in a study of blood T cell repertoires in COVID-19 (dated by TCRdb to the early 2020s). As for the study more broadly: The collaborator samples originated in the United States, Italy and Spain and spanned the acute and convalescent phases of COVID-19. The prospective study material was composed of cDNA or gDNA derived from T cells, B-cell-depleted T cells, or PBMCs. Deeply sampled blood TCRbeta repertoires from subjects exposed to, actively infected with, or recovered from COVID-19 were included in the dataset. A freely available public database, intended as a resource for researchers studying the immune response to SARS-CoV-2, is where the repertoires were released. Samples came from the ongoing ImmuneRACE study (first 160 participants) plus 1,254 subjects from 6 global collaborators. Sample metadata almost always included a de-identified subject ID, COVID-19 status, age in years and sex. Where available, HLA class I and class II types were obtained from metadata supplied by the sample provider rather than from assay-based typing. The research as a whole found: How much clinical and demographic metadata was included differed by source and by participant, and the metadata was provided uncurated.

Each collaborating institution followed its own protocols to collect whole blood in K2EDTA tubes. For TCRbeta analysis, collaborators shipped samples in one of three forms: frozen whole blood, isolated PBMCs, or DNA extracted from either of those sample types. Here V drops 8 bases and J drops 1 base, and the junction holds 5 bases not matched to any gene. Including the terminal cysteine and phenylalanine, the CDR3 comprises 14 residues. The CDR3 DNA has 42 bases and is translated from base 1. Sequences ENHRY (CDR1) and SYGVKD (CDR2) are obtained from the germline V gene. TCRbeta CDR3 regions were amplified from genomic DNA using the immunoSEQ Assay, a bias-controlled multiplex PCR. Processing in the source paper ran as follows. Nucleated cell counts per sample were estimated from amplification of reference gene primers within the assay. To quantify the absolute abundance of each unique TCRbeta CDR3 rearrangement, sequence reads were collapsed and filtered. For each sample, productive Simpson clonality was calculated as the square root of Simpson's diversity index over productive rearrangements. TCRdb provides this immuneACCESS table in a form limited to in-frame rearrangements. Some clones are lacking; in checked studies, under half of them reflect an unresolved V gene, and why the rest are absent is not known. The DNA gave D and trimming, while V, J and clone size come from that table. A total of about 98,000 clones appear in this sample, approximately 84% of them only once. The leading ten clones occupy just under 4.5% of the sample.

A remark on this clone: The antigen this receptor binds is unknown. Per-base quality was not reported, and no clone a single base away is much larger than it.

The sequence was obtained from a human donor in a cohort sampled during active COVID-19. The source material was peripheral blood. The sequence joins TRBV10-3 to TRBJ1-5, with 7 bases matching TRBD1. Here the CDR3 is given as CAIGTELSNQPQHF. The sequenced DNA: TGTGCCATCGGGACAGAGCTAAGCAATCAGCCCCAGCATTTT.